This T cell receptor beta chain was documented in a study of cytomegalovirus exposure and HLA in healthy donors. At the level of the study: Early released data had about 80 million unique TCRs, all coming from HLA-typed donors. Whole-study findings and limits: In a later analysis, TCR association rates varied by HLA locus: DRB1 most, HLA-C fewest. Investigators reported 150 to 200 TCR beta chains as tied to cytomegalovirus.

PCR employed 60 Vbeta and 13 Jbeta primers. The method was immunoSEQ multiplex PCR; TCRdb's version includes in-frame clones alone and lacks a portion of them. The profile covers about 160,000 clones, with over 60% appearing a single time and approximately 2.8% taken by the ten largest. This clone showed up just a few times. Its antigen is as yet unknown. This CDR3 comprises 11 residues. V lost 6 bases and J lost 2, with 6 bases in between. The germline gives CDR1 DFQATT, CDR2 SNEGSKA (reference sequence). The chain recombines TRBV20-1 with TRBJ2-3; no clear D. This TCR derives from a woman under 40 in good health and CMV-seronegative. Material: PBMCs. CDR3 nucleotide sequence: TGCAGTGCAGCCCACACAGATACGCAGTATTTT. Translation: CSAAHTDTQYF.